This T cell receptor (beta chain) was retrieved from a study of OX40 agonist ivuxolimab in advanced cancers. Study in general: Past anti-PD-1, anti-PD-L1 or anti-CTLA-4 therapy was accepted, and 40% to 50% had received some. Study-wide points: Individuals who were partial responders at 0.1-3.0 mg/kg had clonal expansion that ranked among the lowest. Clonal expansion by week 6 occurred in CD4+ and CD8+ blood T cells (at 0.1 to 3.0 mg/kg).

Baseline was the first blood sampling point, followed by cycle 4 day 1 and cycle 7 day 1. This clone showed up just once. Antigen unknown. The germline CDR1 and CDR2 sequences are SEHNR and FQNEAQ (reference sequence). After removal of 3 bases from V and 3 bases from J, the junction contained 5 bases not matched to a gene. The CDR3 sequence is 15 residues long. Clones were read by immunoSEQ multiplex PCR, and TCRdb kept only the in-frame ones, dropping some. The table includes more than 50,000 clones, nearly 80% detected once. The clonotype comes from an adult with an advanced solid tumor such as melanoma, head and neck, liver or kidney cancer. The rearrangement links TRBV7-9 to TRBJ1-1; 9 nucleotides agree with TRBD1. Sequenced here: CD4+ or CD8+ T cells sorted from blood, sampled in a trial of the OX40 agonist ivuxolimab. DNA for the CDR3: TGTGCCAGCAGCTTCTGGGGACAGGGAGACACTGAAGCTTTCTTT. Translation gives CASSFWGQGDTEAFF.